This T cell receptor (beta chain) derives from a study of blood T cell repertoires in COVID-19. Per the germline V gene, CDR1 is LGHDT and CDR2 is YNNKEL (reference sequence). The junction had 15 bases not matched to a gene; V was cut back by 6 bases and J by 4 bases. This CDR3 is built from 19 residues. Produced via immunoSEQ multiplex PCR; TCRdb's table is partial and in-frame only. The sample has 250,000 to 300,000 clones, roughly 87% seen once. This clone was seen only once. Sequencing was done on a sample of peripheral blood. This receptor was taken from a woman under 40 with acute or convalescent COVID-19. This chain links TRBV3-1 (or the pseudogene TRBV3-2) with TRBJ2-6; 10 bases map to TRBD1. Here the CDR3 DNA reads TGTGCCAGCAGACATCAAGCCGGGACAGGGGCCAGAGGGGCCAACGTCCTGACTTTC. Residues: CASRHQAGTGARGANVLTF.